The 24 T cell receptor beta chains in this list originate from one sample, sequenced in a study of blood T cell repertoires in COVID-19. Here immunoSEQ multiplex PCR was the method, and the copy in TCRdb shows in-frame clones only, minus some. The sample carries tens of thousands of clones, 88% recorded once. Source material: peripheral blood. These receptor sequences come from an elderly woman with active or convalescent COVID-19.

The J gene is TRBJ1-5, the V gene TRBV7-2; TRBD1 is a possible D gene (5 bases). Germline loops: CDR1 SGHTA, CDR2 FQGNSA. This CDR3 contains 15 residues. V was cut by 1 base and J by 5 bases, with 12 bases left in between. CDR3 residues: CASSLDTGFYQPQHF. The CDR3 DNA sequence: TGTGCCAGCAGCTTAGACACAGGTTTCTATCAGCCCCAGCATTTT.

This clone was observed a handful of times. The chain joins TRBV29-1 to TRBJ1-2, with 7 nucleotides matching TRBD1. The CDR3 spans 13 residues. CDR1 SQVTM and CDR2 ANQGSEA come from the germline V gene. V dropped 6 bases and J dropped 4; count of bases not matched to a gene: 8. The CDR3 DNA sequence: TGCAGCGTCTTAAGGGGGGACAGCTATGGCTACACCTTC. Translation gives CSVLRGDSYGYTF.

This clone is medium-sized (0.01 to 0.1%) within its sample. The V gene is TRBV7-9, the J gene TRBJ1-3, with D hard to call. The V and J ends lost 0 bases and 0 bases respectively, with 9 bases between them. This CDR3 is built from 16 residues. Per the germline V gene, CDR1 is SEHNR and CDR2 is FQNEAQ (reference sequence). Here the CDR3 DNA reads TGTGCCAGCAGCTTAGCGATGAGGAGCTCTGGAAACACCATATATTTT. Translation gives CASSLAMRSSGNTIYF. Full variable domain (missing parts from reference TRBV7-9 and TRBJ1-3): DTGVSQNPRHKITKRGQNVTFRCDPISEHNRLYWYRQTLGQGPEFLTYFQNEAQLEKSRLLSDRFSAERPKGSFSTLEIQRTEQGDSAMYLCASSLAMRSSGNTIYFGEGSWLTVV.

The gene calls are TRBV27 and TRBJ1-5; no clear D. The V end was cut by 6 bases, the J end by 0 bases, with 9 bases between. The CDR3 is 14 residues long. Germline lookup yields CDR1 MNHEY and CDR2 SMNVEV (reference sequence). CDR3 nucleotide sequence: TGTGCCAGCAGACGACGGGGTAGCAATCAGCCCCAGCATTTT. The encoded protein is CASRRRGSNQPQHF.

This clone was seen once. This chain links TRBV5-1 with TRBJ2-4; D ambiguous. The V gene's germline CDR1 is SGHRS and CDR2 YFSETQ. V shed 3 bases and J shed 0 bases, with 7 bases lying between them. The CDR3 runs 14 residues. The CDR3: CASSSRLAKNIQYF. The CDR3, as DNA: TGCGCCAGCAGCTCCCGGTTAGCCAAAAACATTCAGTACTTC.

J is TRBJ2-1 and V is TRBV4-1; D possibly corresponds to TRBD2 (5 bases). Trimming shortened V by 4 bases and J by 2 bases, and 15 bases separated the two germline ends. The germline V gene encodes CDR1 MGHRA and CDR2 YSYEKL. CDR3 size: 16 residues. CDR3 coding DNA: TGCGCCAGCAGCCCCCGCGGGTTAGCCGCCTACAATGAGCAGTTCTTC. Translated: CASSPRGLAAYNEQFF.

This sequence joins TRBV21-1 and TRBJ2-7; TRBD1 is the table's D call and was not checked against the DNA. TRBV21-1 is reported as a pseudogene. This CDR3 region has 15 residues. The chain's CDR3 is CASRKEGKEYTEQYF. The CDR3, as DNA: TGTGCCAGCAGAAAAGAGGGGAAGGAGTATACCGAGCAGTACTTC.

About this clone itself: The germline gene is not matched at one end of the junction; a read error may be the cause. V and J are TRBV12-5 and TRBJ2-5, with D tentatively TRBD1 (6 bases). The CDR3 has 15 residues. Germline lookup yields CDR1 LGHNT and CDR2 FRNRAP. The DNA of the CDR3 is TGTGCTAGTGCTTTGGGGCAGGGGCGCCAAGAGACCCAGTACTTC. This translates into CASALGQGRQETQYF. Together with reference TRBV12-5 and TRBJ2-5, the CDR3 gives the full variable domain: DARVTQTPRHKVTEMGQEVTMRCQPILGHNTVFWYRQTMMQGLELLAYFRNRAPLDDSGMPKDRFSAEMPDATLATLKIQPSEPRDSAVYFCASALGQGRQETQYFGPGTRLLVL.

V is TRBV20-1 and J is TRBJ2-1, with 13 bases that match TRBD2. The CDR3 extends over 14 amino acids. V gave up 3 bases and J gave up 6 bases; unmatched junction bases: 2. Per germline, CDR1 DFQATT and CDR2 SNEGSKA (reference sequence). In DNA form, the CDR3 reads TGCAGTGCTAGTCGGACTAGCGGGAGCAATGAGCAGTTCTTC. Its translation: CSASRTSGSNEQFF.

The rearrangement links TRBV19 to TRBJ2-7, with TRBD2 identical over 9 bases. J was trimmed by 3 bases and V by 6 bases; bases with no gene match: 9. This CDR3 region has 15 residues. Germline V lookup: CDR1 LNHDA, CDR2 SQIVND (reference sequence). The CDR3 sequence: CASSPRTSAIYEQYF. The DNA of the CDR3 is TGTGCCAGTAGCCCCCGGACTAGCGCGATCTACGAGCAGTACTTC. Variable domain in full (rest from reference TRBV19 and TRBJ2-7): DGGITQSPKYLFRKEGQNVTLSCEQNLNHDAMYWYRQDPGQGLRLIYYSQIVNDFQKGDIAEGYSVSREKKESFPLTVTSAQKNPTAFYLCASSPRTSAIYEQYFGPGTRLTVT.

The chain employs TRBV5-3 and TRBJ2-7; D is possibly TRBD2 (6 bases). TRBV5-3 is given ORF status, its function remaining uncertain. The CDR3 covers 15 residues. V was pared by 4 bases and J by 5 bases, with 19 bases between. In DNA form, the CDR3 reads TGTGCCAGAAGCCGTACCGGAGGGGAAGTCGACGAGCAGTACTTC. It encodes CARSRTGGEVDEQYF.

This clone was detected once. The genes are TRBV10-3 and TRBJ1-1; the D is unclear. Trimming shortened V by 11 bases and J by 1 base, and 8 bases separated the two germline ends. The CDR3 is 11 amino acids. The V gene's germline CDR1 is ENHRY and CDR2 SYGVKD. This CDR3 reads CASSGNTEAFF. Here the CDR3 DNA reads TGTGCCTCAAGCGGGAACACTGAAGCTTTCTTT.

The chain carries TRBV7-2 and TRBJ2-3, with D uncertain. Germline V CDR1 and CDR2: SGHTA, FQGNSA. The CDR3 spans 12 residues. Trimming left V 3 bases short and J 3 bases short, with 4 bases between. In nucleotides, the CDR3 is TGTGCCAGCAGCTTTTATACAGATACGCAGTATTTT. This encodes CASSFYTDTQYF.

The rearrangement joins TRBV18 to TRBJ2-3, with D perhaps matching TRBD2 (5 bases). The CDR3 consists of 15 residues. Germline CDR1 and CDR2: KGHSH and LQKENI. Trimming cost V 3 bases and J 3 bases, with 13 bases left between them. This CDR3 reads CASSPDSLRTDTQYF. The DNA of the CDR3 is TGTGCCAGCTCACCGGACTCCCTCCGGACAGATACGCAGTATTTT.

The chain joins TRBV19 to TRBJ1-6, with D hard to call. This CDR3 has 15 amino acids. Deletions cut 2 bases from V and 0 bases from J, with 5 bases between. Germline V CDR1 and CDR2: LNHDA, SQIVND (reference sequence). The CDR3 DNA sequence: TGTGCCAGTAGTATAAGGAGCTCCTATAATTCACCCCTCCACTTT. The encoded protein is CASSIRSSYNSPLHF.

This chain uses TRBV5-1 with TRBJ1-2; 8 bases are shared with TRBD1. There are 13 residues in the CDR3. From germline, CDR1 is SGHRS and CDR2 YFSETQ. Germline trimming cut 4 bases from V and 8 bases from J; bases unmatched to any gene: 7. The CDR3 sequence is CASSTGQGEGYTF. For the CDR3, the DNA is TGCGCCAGCAGCACCGGACAGGGTGAAGGCTACACCTTC.

The chain couples TRBV6-5 to TRBJ2-7; a weak D match, TRBD1 (6 bases). The CDR3 contains 15 residues. Trimming removed 5 bases from V and 1 base from J, with 15 bases in between. CDR1 MNHEY and CDR2 SVGAGI come from the germline V gene. The CDR3 sequence is CASSTPRTVSYEQYF. The CDR3 DNA reads TGTGCCAGCAGTACCCCGCGGACAGTATCCTACGAGCAGTACTTC.

This chain joins TRBV7-9 and TRBJ2-7; D perhaps matches TRBD1 (6 bases). Germline CDR1 is SEHNR and CDR2 is FQNEAQ (reference sequence). Trimming removed 1 base from V and 5 bases from J, with 9 bases in between. The CDR3 has 13 amino acids. In DNA form, the CDR3 reads TGTGCCAGCAGCTTAGTTGGGGGCGACGAGCAGTACTTC. Its translation: CASSLVGGDEQYF.

The V and J genes are TRBV29-1 and TRBJ2-7, with TRBD1 matching 7 bases. Trimming removed 6 bases from V and 5 bases from J; junction bases left unmatched: 10. This CDR3 has 13 amino acids. Germline values: CDR1 SQVTM, CDR2 ANQGSEA. DNA of the CDR3: TGCAGCGTCCAGGATACAGGGGTGCACGAGCAGTACTTC. Amino acid sequence: CSVQDTGVHEQYF.

The gene calls are TRBV29-1 and TRBJ2-5, with no clear D. The germline V gene encodes CDR1 SQVTM and CDR2 ANQGSEA. The CDR3 spans 12 residues. The ends were cut back, 3 bases at V and 5 bases at J, with 10 bases in the middle. This CDR3 reads CSVDLAGETQYF. The CDR3 DNA reads TGCAGCGTTGATTTGGCCGGGGAGACCCAGTACTTC.

V is TRBV6-5 and J is TRBJ2-7; D perhaps matches TRBD2 (5 bases). The CDR3 covers 15 residues. Germline V gene sequence: CDR1 MNHEY, CDR2 SVGAGI. V lost 2 bases and J 3 bases, leaving 14 bases between the germline ends. CDR3: CASSYGSGNLYEQYF. CDR3 bases: TGTGCCAGCAGTTACGGGTCGGGGAATCTCTACGAGCAGTACTTC.

V is TRBV5-1 and J is TRBJ1-1; perhaps TRBD1 as D (5 bases). Looked up from germline, CDR1 is SGHRS and CDR2 is YFSETQ. CDR3 length equals 13 residues. The V gene lost 4 bases and the J gene lost 0 bases, with 7 bases spanning the gap. The CDR3 DNA reads as TGCGCCAGCAGCGAACAGGTGAACACTGAAGCTTTCTTT. Its protein is CASSEQVNTEAFF.

The genes are TRBV9 and TRBJ1-1; D unresolved. Trimming removed 4 bases from V and 3 bases from J, with 10 bases in between. Germline V gene sequence: CDR1 SGDLS, CDR2 YYNGEE. The CDR3 extends over 13 amino acids. CDR3 in DNA: TGTGCCAGCAGCCCGATGAGGGACACTGAAGCTTTCTTT. It specifies CASSPMRDTEAFF.

This chain uses TRBV6-5 with TRBJ2-3; a possible D gene is TRBD2 (6 bases). Germline V gene data show CDR1 as MNHEY and CDR2 as SVGAGI. This CDR3 comprises 15 residues. Trimming shortened V by 5 bases and J by 1 base, and 13 bases separated the two germline ends. The CDR3 coding sequence is TGTGCCAGCAGTACCGGGACGGGAGGCACAGATACGCAGTATTTT. It codes for CASSTGTGGTDTQYF.